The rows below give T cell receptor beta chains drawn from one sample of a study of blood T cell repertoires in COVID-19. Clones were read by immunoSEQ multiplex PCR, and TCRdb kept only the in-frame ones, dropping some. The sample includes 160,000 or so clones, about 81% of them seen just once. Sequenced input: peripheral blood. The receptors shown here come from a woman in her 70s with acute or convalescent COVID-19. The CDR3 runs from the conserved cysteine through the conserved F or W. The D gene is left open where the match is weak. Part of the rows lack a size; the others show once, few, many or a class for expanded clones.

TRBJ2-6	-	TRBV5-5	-	CASSLDGSGANVLTF	TGTGCCAGCAGCTTGGACGGGTCTGGGGCCAACGTCCTGACTTTC
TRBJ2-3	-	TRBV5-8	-	CASTPFRSTDTQYF	TGTGCCAGCACCCCCTTCAGGAGCACAGATACGCAGTATTTT
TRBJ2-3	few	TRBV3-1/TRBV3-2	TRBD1	CASSVRGFTDTQYF	TGTGCCAGCAGTGTCAGGGGGTTCACAGATACGCAGTATTTT
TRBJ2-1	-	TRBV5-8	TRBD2	CASSPGLAGGNEQFF	TGTGCCAGCAGCCCGGGACTAGCGGGGGGCAATGAGCAGTTCTTC
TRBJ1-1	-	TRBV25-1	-	CASSRGWEAFF	TGTGCCAGCAGTAGGGGGTGGGAAGCTTTCTTT
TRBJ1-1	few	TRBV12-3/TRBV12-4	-	CASSSGMNTEAFF	TGTGCCAGCAGTTCAGGCATGAACACTGAAGCTTTCTTT
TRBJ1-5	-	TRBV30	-	CAWSTDTNQPQHF	TGTGCCTGGAGTACTGATACTAATCAGCCCCAGCATTTT
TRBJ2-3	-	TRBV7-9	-	CASSPFGGSTDTQYF	TGTGCCAGCAGCCCGTTTGGGGGGAGCACAGATACGCAGTATTTT
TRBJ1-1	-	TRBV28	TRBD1	CASSRQGFGTEAFF	TGTGCCAGCAGCCGACAGGGATTCGGCACTGAAGCTTTCTTT
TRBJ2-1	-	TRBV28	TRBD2	CASRVLGGNYNEQFF	TGTGCCAGCAGAGTTCTCGGGGGGAACTACAATGAGCAGTTCTTC
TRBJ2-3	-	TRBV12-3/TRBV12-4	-	CASSLSLDTQYF	TGTGCCAGCAGTTTGTCTCTAGATACGCAGTATTTT
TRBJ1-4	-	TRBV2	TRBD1	CASGDSREKLFF	TGTGCCAGCGGGGACAGCAGAGAAAAACTGTTTTTT
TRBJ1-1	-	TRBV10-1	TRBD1	CASSEAGGFSAFF	TGCGCCAGCAGTGAAGCAGGGGGGTTTTCGGCTTTCTTT
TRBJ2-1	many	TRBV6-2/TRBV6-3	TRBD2	CASSQLALSYNEQFF	TGTGCCAGCAGTCAACTAGCGCTTTCCTACAATGAGCAGTTCTTC
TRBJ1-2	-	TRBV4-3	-	CASSPSLLNYGYTF	TGCGCCAGCAGCCCATCCTTACTTAACTATGGCTACACCTTC
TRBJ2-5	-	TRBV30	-	CAWSPQGLLEETQYF	TGTGCCTGGAGTCCCCAGGGGCTTTTGGAAGAGACCCAGTACTTC
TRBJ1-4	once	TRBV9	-	CASSVNTANEKLFF	TGTGCCAGCAGCGTCAATACTGCTAATGAAAAACTGTTTTTT
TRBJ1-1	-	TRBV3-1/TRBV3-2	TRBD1	CASSLRTGLEAFF	TGTGCCAGCAGCCTTCGGACAGGGCTTGAAGCTTTCTTT
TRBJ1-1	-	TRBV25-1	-	CASSAKGWNGAEAFF	TGTGCCAGCAGTGCGAAAGGTTGGAACGGAGCTGAAGCTTTCTTT
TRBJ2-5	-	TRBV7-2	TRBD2	CASSVSGGASETQYF	TGTGCCAGCAGCGTTAGCGGGGGGGCCTCAGAGACCCAGTACTTC
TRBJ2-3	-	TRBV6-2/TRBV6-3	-	CASSPSASTDTQYF	TGTGCCAGCAGCCCTAGCGCTAGCACAGATACGCAGTATTTT
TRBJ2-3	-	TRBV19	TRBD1	CASSITGGAVDTQYF	TGTGCCAGTAGTATAACAGGGGGCGCAGTAGATACGCAGTATTTT
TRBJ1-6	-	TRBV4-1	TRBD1	CASSQGTGFGNSPLHF	TGCGCCAGCAGCCAAGGGACAGGGTTTGGTAATTCACCCCTCCACTTT
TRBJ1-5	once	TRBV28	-	CASTKIRSYQPQHF	TGTGCCAGCACCAAAATTAGGAGTTATCAGCCCCAGCATTTT
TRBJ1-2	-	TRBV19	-	CASSRRETNYGYTF	TGTGCCAGTAGCCGACGGGAAACTAACTATGGCTACACCTTC
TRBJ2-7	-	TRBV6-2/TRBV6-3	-	CASSYSRGGHPYEQYF	TGTGCCAGCAGTTACTCGAGGGGGGGCCATCCCTACGAGCAGTACTTC
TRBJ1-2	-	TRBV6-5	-	CASSLFTGNGYTF	TGTGCCAGCAGTTTATTTACAGGGAATGGCTACACCTTC
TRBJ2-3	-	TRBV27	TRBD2	CASSRRLAGGRATSTDTQYF	TGTGCCAGCAGTCGCCGACTAGCGGGAGGGCGTGCTACTAGCACAGATACGCAGTATTTT